This T cell receptor (beta chain) was identified during a study of human T cells and chemical hapten exposure. This clonotype was seen many times. This CDR3 region has 16 residues. Trimming stripped 3 bases from V and 2 bases from J, with 16 bases between. Per germline, CDR1 KGHSH and CDR2 LQKENI. TCRdb itself ran the RACE reads through MiXCR, one entry per CDR3 protein. The table records 43,000 or so distinct CDR3 sequences, roughly 4.5% of them present only once. Regarding time point: healthy volunteer bleed at 2 weeks. Unfractionated whole blood was the source of the extracted total RNA. The clonotype comes from a female donor in good health. Some clones in this sample may be carry-over from other donors' samples. The material sequenced was whole blood. The rearrangement joins TRBV18 to TRBJ1-1; TRBD1 is a possible D gene (6 bases). The CDR3 spells CASSPAPGTPNTEAFF. In DNA form, the CDR3 reads TGTGCCAGCTCACCCGCCCCCGGGACACCCAACACTGAAGCTTTCTTT.